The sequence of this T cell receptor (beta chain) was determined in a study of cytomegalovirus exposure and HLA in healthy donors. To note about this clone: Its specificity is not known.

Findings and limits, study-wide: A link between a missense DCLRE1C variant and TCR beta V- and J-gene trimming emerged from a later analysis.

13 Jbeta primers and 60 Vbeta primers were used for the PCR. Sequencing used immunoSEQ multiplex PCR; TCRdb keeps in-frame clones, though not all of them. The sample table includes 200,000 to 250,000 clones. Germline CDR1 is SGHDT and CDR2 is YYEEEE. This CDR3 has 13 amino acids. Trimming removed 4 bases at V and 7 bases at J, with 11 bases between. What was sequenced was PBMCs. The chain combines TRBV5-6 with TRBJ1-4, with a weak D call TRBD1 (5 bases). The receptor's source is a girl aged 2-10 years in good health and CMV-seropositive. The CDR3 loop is CASSQGAGEKLFF. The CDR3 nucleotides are TGTGCCAGCAGCCAAGGGGCCGGTGAAAAACTGTTTTTT.